This is a list of T cell receptor beta chains from one sample in a study of beta chain features in type 1 diabetes. Using immunoSEQ multiplex PCR, the repertoire was profiled, and TCRdb retains in-frame clones only, with some absent. This sample yields more than 300,000 clones, of which over 9.5% are seen a single time; under 0.02% belongs to the top ten. Sequenced: naive CD4+ T cells from blood. These receptors were obtained from a man aged 18 to 30 in good health. Each CDR3 is given with its conserved first and last residue. D genes are given only for firm matches.

CDR3 length,V gene,J gene,D gene,CDR3 protein
14,TRBV5-1,TRBJ2-7,TRBD2,CASSPGAGQYEQYF
12,TRBV29-1,TRBJ1-5,-,CSVGGSNQPQHF
14,TRBV10-3,TRBJ1-1,-,CAIGAGRGNTEAFF
14,TRBV30,TRBJ2-2,TRBD1,CAWTRGRDTGELFF
14,TRBV30,TRBJ2-5,-,CAWSPGLKQETQYF
15,TRBV6-5,TRBJ1-2,TRBD1,CASSRTGAWRSKDTF
16,TRBV7-9,TRBJ2-7,-,CASSLAYGASVYEQYF
17,TRBV7-8,TRBJ2-3,TRBD2,CASSTLATSGSTDTQYF
13,TRBV6-5,TRBJ2-5,-,CASRDTGAETQYF
12,TRBV29-1,TRBJ2-7,-,CSVEGASYEQYF
16,TRBV4-2,TRBJ2-1,TRBD2,CASSERLAGEYNEQFF
15,TRBV28,TRBJ2-5,TRBD1,CASSLRDRGLETQYF
14,TRBV30,TRBJ1-1,-,CAWSVQGTNTEAFF
15,TRBV7-2,TRBJ2-2,-,CASSQGGAGAGELFF
12,TRBV28,TRBJ2-1,-,CASSPLGEEQFF
15,TRBV18,TRBJ2-3,-,CASSPRVAGTDTQYF
20,TRBV7-3,TRBJ2-2,TRBD2,CASSRFHGLAGGPNTGELFF